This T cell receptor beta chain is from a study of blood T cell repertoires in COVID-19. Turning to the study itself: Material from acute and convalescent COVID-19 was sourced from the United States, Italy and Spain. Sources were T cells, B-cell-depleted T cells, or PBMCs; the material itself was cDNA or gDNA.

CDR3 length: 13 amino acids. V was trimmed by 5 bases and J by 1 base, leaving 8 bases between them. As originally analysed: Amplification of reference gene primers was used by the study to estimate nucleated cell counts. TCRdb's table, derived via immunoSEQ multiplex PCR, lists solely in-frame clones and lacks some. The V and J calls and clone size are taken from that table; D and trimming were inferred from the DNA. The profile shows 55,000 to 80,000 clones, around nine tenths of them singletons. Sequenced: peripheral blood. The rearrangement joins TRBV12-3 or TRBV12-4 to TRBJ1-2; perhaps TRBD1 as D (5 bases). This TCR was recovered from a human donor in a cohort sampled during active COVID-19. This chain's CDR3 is CASSDSRNYGYTF. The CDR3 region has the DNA TGTGCCAGCAGTGACAGTCGTAACTATGGCTACACCTTC.